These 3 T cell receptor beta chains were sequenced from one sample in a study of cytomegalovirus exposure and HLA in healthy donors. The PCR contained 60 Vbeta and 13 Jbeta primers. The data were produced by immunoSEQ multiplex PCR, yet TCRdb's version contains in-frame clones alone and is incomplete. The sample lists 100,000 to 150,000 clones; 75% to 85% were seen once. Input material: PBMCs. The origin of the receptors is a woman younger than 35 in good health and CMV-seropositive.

The CDR3 DNA reads as TGTGCCAGCAGTGGGGGGGGTTCCTCCTACGAGCAGTACTTC. Translated: CASSGGGSSYEQYF. This chain links TRBV2 with TRBJ2-7; 7 nucleotides align to TRBD2. This CDR3 spans 14 amino acids. The V segment lost 4 bases and the J segment 0 bases; nucleotides outside the gene matches: 3. Germline-derived CDR1 and CDR2 are SNHLY and FYNNEI.

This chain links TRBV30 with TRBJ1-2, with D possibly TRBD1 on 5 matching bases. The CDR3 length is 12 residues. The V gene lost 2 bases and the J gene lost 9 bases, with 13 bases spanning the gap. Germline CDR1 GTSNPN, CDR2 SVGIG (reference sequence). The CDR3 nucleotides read TGTGCCTGGAGTACGGAGGGGAGGAGCTACACCTTC. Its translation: CAWSTEGRSYTF.

Here the CDR3 reads CASSQGDSNQPQHF. The CDR3 bases are TGTGCCAGCAGTCAGGGCGATAGCAATCAGCCCCAGCATTTT. The chain couples TRBV2 to TRBJ1-5, with D maybe TRBD1 (5 bases). This CDR3 is 14 amino acids long. The V gene lost 5 bases and the J gene lost 0 bases, with 8 bases spanning the gap. Germline V CDR1 and CDR2: SNHLY, FYNNEI.